The rows below give T cell receptor beta chains drawn from one sample of a study of naive and memory T cell subsets. TCRdb reprocessed the UMI-ligation and nested PCR reads via MiXCR and lists one record per CDR3 protein. Here the sample spans 1,300 to 1,500 distinct CDR3 sequences, almost 7.5% being singletons. The sample was CD8+ TEMRA cells from blood. These receptors were collected from a human donor in good health. Each CDR3 is given with its conserved first and last residue. A D gene is named only where the DNA matches it firmly. Size tells how often a clone was seen (once, few, many) or the class of an expanded clone, and some rows leave it out.

>few|TRBV4-1|-
CASRDVGATEAFF
>-|TRBV20-1|-
CSALGSYEQYF
>many|TRBV20-1|-
CSARGEISNQPQHF
>few|TRBV6-4|TRBD1
CASSPTGGNQPQHF
>many|TRBV3-1|-
CASSQATASYEQYF
>few|TRBV9|-
CASSVGQTPDTQYF
>few|TRBV20-1|-
CSARGLPGNTIYF
>-|TRBV3-1|-
CANRLGTTRQETQYF
>many|TRBV20-1|-
CSGQFNYEQYF
>-|TRBV7-3|TRBD2
CASSLIAGDSYEQYF
>-|TRBV4-2|-
CASSQEGPFSGANVLTF
>-|TRBV6-2/TRBV6-3|TRBD2
CASSYSRLAGGEQFF
>many|TRBV6-2/TRBV6-3|TRBD1
CASSYSGQGAPGYTF
>-|TRBV19|-
CASSAQGGMETQYF
>-|TRBV19|-
CASSAHGGSNTEAFF
>many|TRBV20-1|TRBD2
CSAPTSGRALNEQFF
>large|TRBV7-6|TRBD2
CASSVLTSGSEQYF
>many|TRBV20-1|TRBD1
CSASKRDRGDYGYTF
>many|TRBV2|-
CASSVTADQETQYF
>many|TRBV20-1|TRBD2
CSARIGGRAYNEQFF
>many|TRBV14|-
CASSHGTGYEQYF
>-|TRBV20-1|-
CSAQGEYSYNEQFF
>many|TRBV12-3/TRBV12-4|-
CASSFGNTYEQYF
>many|TRBV7-6|-
CASSLGGGRGSGANVLTF
>few|TRBV27|TRBD1
CASSLDRGENYGYTF
>many|TRBV6-6|-
CASSYLRGHSGANVLTF
>medium-sized|TRBV27|-
CASSLSHGGAAYNEQFF
>few|TRBV7-7|-
CASSSSDFGANVLTF
>few|TRBV6-4|TRBD2
CASSLAGGSSYNEQFF
>many|TRBV9|TRBD2
CASSPYSGRADTQYF
>large|TRBV4-3|-
CASSPPGLDEQYF
>many|TRBV5-1|TRBD1
CASSYGTGDSEKLFF
>many|TRBV15|TRBD1
CATSSDRAPLNEQFF
>medium-sized|TRBV3-1|-
CASSQLDFSYEQYF
>medium-sized|TRBV30|-
CAWSATGVDTQYF
>-|TRBV5-6|TRBD1
CASSLGTGYRAGELFF
>many|TRBV28|TRBD1
CASSLFYDIQGANTGELFF
>-|TRBV28|TRBD2
CASSLWTSGRAIYANEQFF
>-|TRBV28|TRBD1
CASRPGTVIYEQYF
>few|TRBV9|-
CASSPMATDEAFF
>many|TRBV6-5|TRBD1
CASTGQGGLIEQYF
>many|TRBV12-3/TRBV12-4|-
CASSLVLGVSSPLHF
>many|TRBV29-1|-
CSVEGGLNEQYF
>many|TRBV12-3/TRBV12-4|TRBD1
CASSQIQGAINEQFF
>many|TRBV5-1|-
CASSSEGQETQYF
>-|TRBV24-1|-
CATSVGGGDEQFF
>-|TRBV6-5|TRBD2
CASSYSTSGSRYEQYF
>many|TRBV6-4|TRBD1
CASSDSTGGNSPLHF
>many|TRBV7-6|TRBD2
CASSHGLAGSQVAQYF
>many|TRBV7-8|-
CASLFGVPGQDNSPLHF
>many|TRBV12-2|-
CASRRRSGYGQPQHF
>-|TRBV30|TRBD2
CAWMGGRVKNEQFF
>medium-sized|TRBV20-1|-
CSARKGEPYEQYF